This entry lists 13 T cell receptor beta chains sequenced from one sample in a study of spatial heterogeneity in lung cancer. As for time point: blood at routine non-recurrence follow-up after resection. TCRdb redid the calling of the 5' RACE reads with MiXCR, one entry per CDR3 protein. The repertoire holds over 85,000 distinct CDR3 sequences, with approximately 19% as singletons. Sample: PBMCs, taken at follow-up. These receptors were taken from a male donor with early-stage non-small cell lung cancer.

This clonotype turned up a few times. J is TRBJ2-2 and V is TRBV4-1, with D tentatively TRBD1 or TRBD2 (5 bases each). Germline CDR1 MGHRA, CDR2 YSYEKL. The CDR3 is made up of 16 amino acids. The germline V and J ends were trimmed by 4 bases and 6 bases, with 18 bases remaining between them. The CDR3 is CASSPIPLGTAGELFF. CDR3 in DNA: TGCGCCAGCAGCCCCATCCCGTTAGGGACGGCCGGGGAGCTGTTTTTT.

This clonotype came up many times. The CDR3: CSARREGGNTEAFF. CDR3 bases: TGCAGTGCTAGAAGGGAGGGGGGGAACACTGAAGCTTTCTTT. The V call is TRBV20-1, the J call TRBJ1-1, with D perhaps matching TRBD1 (6 bases). Germline V lookup: CDR1 DFQATT, CDR2 SNEGSKA (reference sequence). This CDR3 is built from 14 residues. With 2 bases removed from V and 1 base from J, the gap between germline ends came to 11 bases.

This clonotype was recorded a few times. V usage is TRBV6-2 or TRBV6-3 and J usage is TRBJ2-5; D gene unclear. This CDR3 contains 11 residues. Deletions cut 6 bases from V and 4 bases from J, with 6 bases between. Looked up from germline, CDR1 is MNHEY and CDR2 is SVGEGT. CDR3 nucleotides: TGTGCCAGCAGACTTCTAGAGACCCAGTACTTC. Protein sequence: CASRLLETQYF.

CDR3 in DNA: TGTGCCAGCAGCCTGGGACTAGCGGGAGTGCGAGAGCAGTACTTC. Its protein is CASSLGLAGVREQYF. V is TRBV7-3 and J is TRBJ2-7; TRBD2 agrees at 14 bases. Germline V gene lookup returns CDR1 SGHTA and CDR2 FQGTGA. The CDR3 covers 15 residues. V dropped 5 bases and J dropped 7; count of bases not matched to a gene: 7.

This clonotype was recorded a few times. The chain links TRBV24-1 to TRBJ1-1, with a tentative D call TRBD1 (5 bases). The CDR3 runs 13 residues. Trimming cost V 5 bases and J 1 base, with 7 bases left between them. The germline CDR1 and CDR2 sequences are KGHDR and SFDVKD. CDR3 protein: CATSAQGNTEAFF. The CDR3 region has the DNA TGTGCCACCAGTGCGCAGGGGAACACTGAAGCTTTCTTT.

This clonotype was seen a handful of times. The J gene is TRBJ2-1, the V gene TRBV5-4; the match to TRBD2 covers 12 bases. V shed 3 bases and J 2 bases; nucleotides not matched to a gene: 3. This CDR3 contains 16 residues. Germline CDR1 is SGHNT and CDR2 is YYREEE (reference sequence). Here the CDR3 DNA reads TGTGCCAGCAGCTACGGACTAGCGGGGACCTACAATGAGCAGTTCTTC. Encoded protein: CASSYGLAGTYNEQFF. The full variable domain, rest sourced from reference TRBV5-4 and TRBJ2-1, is ETGVTQSPTHLIKTRGQQVTLRCSSQSGHNTVSWYQQALGQGPQFIFQYYREEENGRGNFPPRFSGLQFPNYSSELNVNALELDDSALYLCASSYGLAGTYNEQFFGPGTRLTVL.

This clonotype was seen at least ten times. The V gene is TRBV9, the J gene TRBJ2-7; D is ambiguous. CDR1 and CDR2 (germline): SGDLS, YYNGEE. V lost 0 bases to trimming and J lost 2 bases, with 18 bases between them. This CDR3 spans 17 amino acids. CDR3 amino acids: CASSVVVTEKYTYEQYV. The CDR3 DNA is TGTGCCAGCAGCGTAGTAGTGACGGAGAAGTATACCTACGAGCAGTACGTC.

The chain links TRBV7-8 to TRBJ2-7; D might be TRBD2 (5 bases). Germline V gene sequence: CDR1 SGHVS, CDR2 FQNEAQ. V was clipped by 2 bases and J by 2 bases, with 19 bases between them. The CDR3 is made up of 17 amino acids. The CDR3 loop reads CASSLRRVRARTYEQYF. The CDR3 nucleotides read TGTGCCAGCAGCTTAAGGAGAGTGAGGGCCCGGACCTACGAGCAGTACTTC.

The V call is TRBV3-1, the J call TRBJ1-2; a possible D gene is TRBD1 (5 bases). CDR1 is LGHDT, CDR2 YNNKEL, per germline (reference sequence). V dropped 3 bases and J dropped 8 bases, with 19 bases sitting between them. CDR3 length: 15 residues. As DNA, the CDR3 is TGTGCCAGCAGCCACCCCGGGGAGGCAGGGCACGGCTACACCTTC. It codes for CASSHPGEAGHGYTF.

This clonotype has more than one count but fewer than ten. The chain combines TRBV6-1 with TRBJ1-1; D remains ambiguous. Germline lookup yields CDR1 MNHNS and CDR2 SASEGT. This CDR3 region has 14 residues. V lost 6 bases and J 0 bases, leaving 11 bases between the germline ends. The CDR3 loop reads CASRGGIVNTEAFF. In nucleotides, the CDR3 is TGTGCCAGCAGGGGAGGGATCGTGAACACTGAAGCTTTCTTT.

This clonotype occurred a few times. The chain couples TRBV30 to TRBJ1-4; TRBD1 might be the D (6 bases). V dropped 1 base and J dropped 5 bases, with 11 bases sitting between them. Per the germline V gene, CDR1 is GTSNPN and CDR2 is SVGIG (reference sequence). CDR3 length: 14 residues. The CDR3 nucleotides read TGTGCCTGGAGTGGAAGCACAGGGAATGAAAAACTGTTTTTT. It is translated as CAWSGSTGNEKLFF.

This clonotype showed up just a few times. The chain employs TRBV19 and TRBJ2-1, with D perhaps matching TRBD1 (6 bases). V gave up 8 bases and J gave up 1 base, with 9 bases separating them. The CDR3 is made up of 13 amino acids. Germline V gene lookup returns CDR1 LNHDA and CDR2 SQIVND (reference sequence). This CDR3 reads CASGGFSYNEQFF. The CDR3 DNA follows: TGTGCCAGTGGGGGCTTTTCCTACAATGAGCAGTTCTTC.

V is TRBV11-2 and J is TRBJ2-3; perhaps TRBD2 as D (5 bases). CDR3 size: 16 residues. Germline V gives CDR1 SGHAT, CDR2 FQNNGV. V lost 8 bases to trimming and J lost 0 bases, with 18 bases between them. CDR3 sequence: CASSYLGGRSTDTQYF. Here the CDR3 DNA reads TGTGCCAGCTCTTATTTAGGAGGCCGGAGCACAGATACGCAGTATTTT.